This is a list of T cell receptor beta chains from one sample in a study of cytomegalovirus exposure and HLA in healthy donors. Clones were read by immunoSEQ multiplex PCR, and TCRdb kept only the in-frame ones, dropping some. The profile covers 46,000 or so clones, with 60% to 70% appearing a single time and around 11% taken by the ten largest. The material sequenced was PBMCs. The origin of the receptors is a man aged 55 to 70 in good health and CMV-seropositive. CDR3s include the opening cysteine and the closing phenylalanine or tryptophan. Fields, in order: J gene, D gene, CDR3 length, V gene, clone size, CDR3 DNA, CDR3 protein. A D gene is named only where the DNA matches it firmly. The size of a clone is reported for some rows only, either as once, few or many, or as a class for expanded clones.

TRBJ2-5	.	15	TRBV28	.	TGTGCCAGCAGTACCCAGCGGGCCGCCCAAGAGACCCAGTACTTC	CASSTQRAAQETQYF
TRBJ2-1	.	14	TRBV6-1	.	TGTGCCAGCAGTGAACTAGGATCTGATTATGAGCAGTTCTTC	CASSELGSDYEQFF
TRBJ2-7	.	14	TRBV27	.	TGTGCCAGCAGTTCCCGAGGGAGAAGCTACGAGCAGTACTTC	CASSSRGRSYEQYF
TRBJ2-3	TRBD2	16	TRBV11-2	.	TGTGCCAGCAGCCGAAAGACTAGCGGGAGCACAGATACGCAGTATTTT	CASSRKTSGSTDTQYF
TRBJ1-1	.	14	TRBV5-4	.	TGTGCCAGCAGCAAACTGGACAGGAACACTGAAGCTTTCTTT	CASSKLDRNTEAFF
TRBJ2-5	TRBD2	16	TRBV29-1	few	TGCAGCATCCCCTCTCGCGGGAGAGCGTACCAAGAGACCCAGTACTTC	CSIPSRGRAYQETQYF
TRBJ2-5	.	13	TRBV5-4	few	TGTGCCACCGCGAGTAGGGGGAGAGAGACCCAGTACTTC	CATASRGRETQYF
TRBJ2-2	.	13	TRBV2	.	TGTGCCAGCAGTGCCAGGGTTACCGGGGAGCTGTTTTTT	CASSARVTGELFF
TRBJ2-7	TRBD2	17	TRBV10-3	few	TGTGCCATCAGTGAGTCGATGGGACTAGCGGGAGGATACGAGCAGTACTTC	CAISESMGLAGGYEQYF
TRBJ2-7	TRBD2	17	TRBV4-1	.	TGCGCCAGCAGCCAAGATCCCGGACTAGCGTCAACCTACGAGCAGTACTTC	CASSQDPGLASTYEQYF
TRBJ2-5	TRBD2	15	TRBV4-2	.	TGTGCCAGCAGCCAGGGGACTAGCGGACAAGAGACCCAGTACTTC	CASSQGTSGQETQYF
TRBJ2-7	TRBD1	12	TRBV7-6	few	TGTGCCAGCAGCGCACAGGGGAGAGAGCAGTACTTC	CASSAQGREQYF
TRBJ1-1	TRBD1	14	TRBV6-6	.	TGTGCCAGCAGGATCAGGGGGGCGAACACTGAAGCTTTCTTT	CASRIRGANTEAFF
TRBJ2-5	.	11	TRBV2	.	TGTGCCAGCTCGCGTATGGAGACCCAGTACTTC	CASSRMETQYF
TRBJ2-7	.	11	TRBV25-1	.	TGTGCCAGCCAAAAATCATACGAGCAGTACTTC	CASQKSYEQYF
TRBJ2-7	.	13	TRBV29-1	.	TGCAGCGTTGAAACCCAGGACTCCTTAGAGCAGTACTTC	CSVETQDSLEQYF
TRBJ1-1	.	14	TRBV4-2	.	TGTGCCAGCAGCCAAGGAAACGAGGGAACTGAAGCTTTCTTT	CASSQGNEGTEAFF
TRBJ2-1	.	13	TRBV6-4	.	TGTGCCAGCAGTGACTTAGGTAGCGCAGAGCAGTTCTTC	CASSDLGSAEQFF
TRBJ2-5	.	16	TRBV5-1	.	TGCGCCAGCAGCTTAACTATTGCGGGACTGGGAGAGACCCAGTACTTC	CASSLTIAGLGETQYF
TRBJ2-2	TRBD1	15	TRBV9	.	TGTGCCAGCAGCTACTCCGGGACAGGGGCCGGGGAGCTGTTTTTT	CASSYSGTGAGELFF
TRBJ1-6	.	13	TRBV4-2	.	TGTGCCAGCAGCCAAGAGAGAGATTCACCCCTCCACTTT	CASSQERDSPLHF
TRBJ2-1	.	14	TRBV7-3	.	TGTGCCAGCAGCTTAGGTGGGCAGTACAATGAGCAGTTCTTC	CASSLGGQYNEQFF
TRBJ2-1	.	15	TRBV29-1	few	TGCAGCGTTGACCTGGGCCGGGATGGTCGGATTGAGCAGTTCTTC	CSVDLGRDGRIEQFF
TRBJ2-7	TRBD2	13	TRBV5-6	.	TGTGCCAGCCGAAGAGCGGGATCCTACGAGCAGTACTTC	CASRRAGSYEQYF
TRBJ2-3	TRBD2	15	TRBV10-3	.	TGTGCCATCAGTCCTAGCGGAGGATACACAGATACGCAGTATTTT	CAISPSGGYTDTQYF
TRBJ2-7	.	13	TRBV11-2	.	TGTGCCAGCAGCTCGTCTAGCTCCTACGAGCAGTACTTC	CASSSSSSYEQYF
TRBJ2-7	.	13	TRBV5-4	.	TGTGCCAGCAGCTTGGCGCGGGGCCACGAGCAGTACTTC	CASSLARGHEQYF
TRBJ2-7	TRBD1	14	TRBV5-1	.	TGCGCCAGCAGCCTTACAGGGGCGCCCAGCGAGCAGTACTTC	CASSLTGAPSEQYF
TRBJ1-3	.	14	TRBV19	few	TGTGCCAGTGGAGACCTGTTTTCTGGAAACACCATATATTTT	CASGDLFSGNTIYF
TRBJ1-1	.	14	TRBV28	few	TGTGCCAGCAGTGACCTACAGGGAAACGCTGAAGCTTTCTTT	CASSDLQGNAEAFF
TRBJ2-1	.	18	TRBV11-2	.	TGTGCCAGCAGCACCCAGACGGGCGGGCTAGCAAGCTACAATGAGCAGTTCTTC	CASSTQTGGLASYNEQFF
TRBJ2-5	.	14	TRBV11-2	.	TGTGCCAGCAGCTTCACCGCGGGCCTTGAGACCCAGTACTTC	CASSFTAGLETQYF
TRBJ2-1	TRBD1	13	TRBV2	.	TGTGCCAGCAGTGAGATACAGGGGCATGAGCAGTTCTTC	CASSEIQGHEQFF
TRBJ2-3	TRBD2	15	TRBV6-1	.	TGTGCCAGCAGTGACGGACTAGGCACCACAGATACGCAGTATTTT	CASSDGLGTTDTQYF
TRBJ2-7	TRBD2	14	TRBV19	.	TGTGCCAGTAGTATGACTAGCACTACTTCGGAGCAGTACTTC	CASSMTSTTSEQYF
TRBJ2-7	TRBD2	14	TRBV6-5	once	TGTGCCAGCAGTTCCAGACTAGCGGTCTACGAGCAGTACTTC	CASSSRLAVYEQYF
TRBJ2-3	TRBD1	15	TRBV27	.	TGTGCCAGCCAGGGGGACAGGGGAAACACAGATACGCAGTATTTT	CASQGDRGNTDTQYF
TRBJ2-2	.	15	TRBV7-9	.	TGTGCCAGCAGCTTACCCAGGGCGAACACCGGGGAGCTGTTTTTT	CASSLPRANTGELFF
TRBJ1-1	.	13	TRBV10-3	.	TGTGCCATCAGAAAACAGGGGAACACTGAAGCTTTCTTT	CAIRKQGNTEAFF
TRBJ2-7	TRBD2	14	TRBV11-1	.	TGTGCCAGCACTCTAGGGAGGGCGAGTTTGGAGCAGTACTTC	CASTLGRASLEQYF
TRBJ2-5	.	12	TRBV29-1	.	TGCAGCGTTGAAGATGGTGGCGAGACCCAGTACTTC	CSVEDGGETQYF
TRBJ2-7	.	13	TRBV5-4	.	TGTGCCAGCAGCTTGGATGGAGGGACCGAGCAGTACTTC	CASSLDGGTEQYF
TRBJ1-2	TRBD1	14	TRBV6-6	.	TGTGCCAGCAAAAAGGGACAGGCGTCCTATGGCTACACCTTC	CASKKGQASYGYTF
TRBJ1-1	TRBD1	13	TRBV10-2	few	TGCGCCAGCGAGGACAGGGATTACACTGAAGCTTTCTTT	CASEDRDYTEAFF
TRBJ1-1	.	14	TRBV10-2	.	TGCGCCAGCATGAAAGCCGCGGGGGGCAAGGAGGCTTTCTTT	CASMKAAGGKEAFF
TRBJ2-2	TRBD2	16	TRBV6-1	.	TGTGCCAGCAGTGGTCGGCTAGCGGAGAGCACCGGGGAGCTGTTTTTT	CASSGRLAESTGELFF
TRBJ2-5	.	15	TRBV6-1	.	TGTGCCAGCAGTGTGGAGAGGAGCCCTCAAGAGACCCAGTACTTC	CASSVERSPQETQYF
TRBJ1-2	.	15	TRBV4-3	.	TGCGCCAGCAGCCAAGGCTCGAGGACAGTGAGTGGCTACACCTTC	CASSQGSRTVSGYTF
TRBJ2-7	TRBD1	14	TRBV14	.	TGTGCCAGCAGCCAAGCCGGGACAGGTAACGAGCAGTACTTC	CASSQAGTGNEQYF
TRBJ1-2	.	14	TRBV28	few	TGTGCCAGCCAAACCCTGCGGGGGTACTATGGCTACACCTTC	CASQTLRGYYGYTF
TRBJ1-1	.	13	TRBV29-1	.	TGCAGCTCAAGACAGATAACGAACACTGAAGCTTTCTTT	CSSRQITNTEAFF
TRBJ2-7	.	16	TRBV28	.	TGTGCCAGCAGCGCGACCGGGAGCAAGGTCGACTACGAGCAGTACTTC	CASSATGSKVDYEQYF
TRBJ2-1	TRBD2	16	TRBV19	.	TGTGCCAGTAGTAGGACTAGCGGGAGCTCCTACAATGAGCAGTTCTTC	CASSRTSGSSYNEQFF